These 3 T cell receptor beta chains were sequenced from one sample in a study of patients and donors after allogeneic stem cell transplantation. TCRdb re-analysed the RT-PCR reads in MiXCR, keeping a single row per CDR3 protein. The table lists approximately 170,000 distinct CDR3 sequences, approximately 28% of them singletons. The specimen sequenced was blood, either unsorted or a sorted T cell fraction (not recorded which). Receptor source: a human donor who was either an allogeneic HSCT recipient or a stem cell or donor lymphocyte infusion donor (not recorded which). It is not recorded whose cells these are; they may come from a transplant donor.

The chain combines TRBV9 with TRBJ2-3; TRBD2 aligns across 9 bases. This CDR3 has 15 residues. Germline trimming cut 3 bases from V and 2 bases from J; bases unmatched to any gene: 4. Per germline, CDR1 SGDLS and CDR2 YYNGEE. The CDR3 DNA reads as TGTGCCAGCAGCGGTAGCGGGAGCCTCACAGATACGCAGTATTTT. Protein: CASSGSGSLTDTQYF. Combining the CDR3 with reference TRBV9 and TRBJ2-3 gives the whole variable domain DSGVTQTPKHLITATGQRVTLRCSPRSGDLSVYWYQQSLDQGLQFLIQYYNGEERAKGNILERFSAQQFPDLHSELNLSSLELGDSALYFCASSGSGSLTDTQYFGPGTRLTVL.

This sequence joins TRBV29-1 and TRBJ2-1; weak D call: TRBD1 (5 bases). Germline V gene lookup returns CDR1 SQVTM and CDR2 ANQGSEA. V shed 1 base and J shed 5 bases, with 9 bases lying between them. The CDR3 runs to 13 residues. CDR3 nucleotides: TGCAGCGTTGAAGTGGACAAGCACAATGAGCAGTTCTTC. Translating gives CSVEVDKHNEQFF.

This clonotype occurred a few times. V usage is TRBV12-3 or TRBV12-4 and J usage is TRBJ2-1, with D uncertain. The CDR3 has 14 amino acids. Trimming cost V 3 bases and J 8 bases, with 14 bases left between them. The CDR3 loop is CASSFSPAGDEQFF. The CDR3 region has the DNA TGTGCCAGCAGTTTTTCCCCCGCCGGTGATGAGCAGTTCTTC.